These 32 T cell receptor beta chains were all obtained from the same sample, sequenced in a study of blood T cell repertoires in COVID-19. Clones were sequenced by immunoSEQ multiplex PCR, and TCRdb holds only the in-frame ones, with some missing. The sample lists approximately 220,000 clones, roughly 80% occurring once. Sequencing was performed on PBMCs or T cells enriched from blood (not recorded which). The receptor set was obtained from a woman between 45 and 60 years old who had been exposed to COVID-19.

The chain recombines TRBV5-7 with TRBJ2-7; maybe TRBD2 (5 bases). TRBV5-7 is treated as an ORF (open reading frame) with a function not yet certain. Trimming cost V 4 bases and J 3 bases, with 11 bases left between them. This CDR3 has 13 residues. This CDR3 is CASSPRGLYEQYF. In nucleotides, the CDR3 is TGTGCCAGCAGCCCCCGAGGGCTCTACGAGCAGTACTTC.

The V and J genes are TRBV27 and TRBJ2-1; 9 nucleotides align to TRBD1. The V gene end was trimmed by 9 bases and the J gene end by 9 bases; junction bases not matched to a gene: 12. From germline, CDR1 is MNHEY and CDR2 SMNVEV (reference sequence). This CDR3 comprises 14 residues. This CDR3 reads CASTGTGIWGEQFF. CDR3 DNA: TGTGCCAGTACCGGGACAGGGATATGGGGTGAGCAGTTCTTC.

The rearrangement links TRBV15 to TRBJ2-7; no definite D call. Trimming stripped 5 bases from V and 7 bases from J, with 18 bases between. Germline CDR1 is LNHNV and CDR2 is YYDKDF (reference sequence). The CDR3 is made up of 14 amino acids. The CDR3 sequence is CATSRAPIVEEQYF. The CDR3 DNA reads TGTGCCACCAGCCGAGCCCCCATCGTGGAGGAGCAGTACTTC.

The chain uses TRBV18 and TRBJ1-2; the D gene is possibly TRBD1 (5 bases). V lost 6 bases and J lost 0, with 11 bases in between. The CDR3 contains 14 residues. Germline CDR1 reads KGHSH; CDR2 reads LQKENI. This chain's CDR3 is CASSSTESNYGYTF. The CDR3 DNA reads TGTGCCAGCTCGTCGACAGAATCTAACTATGGCTACACCTTC.

The chain links TRBV15 to TRBJ1-6; 9 positions match TRBD1. After removal of 0 bases from V and 10 bases from J, the junction contained 4 bases not matched to a gene. Germline V gene lookup returns CDR1 LNHNV and CDR2 YYDKDF (reference sequence). This CDR3 has 15 residues. CDR3 region: CATSREDRGASPLHF. The CDR3 DNA reads as TGTGCCACCAGCAGAGAGGACAGGGGAGCCTCACCCCTCCACTTT. The full variable domain, in which reference TRBV15 and TRBJ1-6 provide the parts outside the CDR3, is DAMVIQNPRYQVTQFGKPVTLSCSQTLNHNVMYWYQQKSSQAPKLLFHYYDKDFNNEADTPDNFQSRRPNTSFCFLDIRSPGLGDTAMYLCATSREDRGASPLHFGNGTRLTVT.

This clone is a singleton in its sample. The V gene is TRBV3-1 (or the pseudogene TRBV3-2), the J gene TRBJ2-3, with D perhaps TRBD2 (7 bases). This CDR3 is 15 amino acids long. V shed 4 bases and J shed 9 bases, with 20 bases lying between them. Germline V gene lookup returns CDR1 LGHDT and CDR2 YNNKEL (reference sequence). CDR3 region: CASSLLSGGGGTQYF. Here the CDR3 DNA reads TGTGCCAGCAGCCTCTTGTCGGGGGGCGGCGGGACGCAGTATTTT.

V and J are TRBV3-1 (or the pseudogene TRBV3-2) and TRBJ1-3; D is perhaps TRBD1 (6 bases). Trimming pared 7 bases from V and 0 bases from J, leaving 10 bases between. Germline V gives CDR1 LGHDT, CDR2 YNNKEL (reference sequence). The CDR3 totals 14 residues. The chain's CDR3 is CASTDSGSGNTIYF. For the CDR3, the DNA is TGTGCCAGCACGGACAGTGGCTCTGGAAACACCATATATTTT.

The V and J genes are TRBV18 and TRBJ2-2; 9 positions match TRBD1. This CDR3 is built from 16 residues. Germline CDR1 and CDR2: KGHSH and LQKENI. With 3 bases clipped from V and 3 bases from J, the junction kept 5 bases outside the gene matches. CDR3 region: CASSPAGQGYTGELFF. Here the CDR3 DNA reads TGTGCCAGCTCACCGGCGGGACAGGGATACACCGGGGAGCTGTTTTTT.

This chain uses TRBV11-3 with TRBJ1-1; no firm D call. Germline lookup yields CDR1 SGHNT and CDR2 YENEEA. Trimming left V 0 bases short and J 6 bases short, with 8 bases between. The CDR3 is made up of 13 amino acids. The CDR3 is CASSLDAASEAFF. For the CDR3, the DNA is TGTGCCAGCAGCTTAGATGCGGCCTCTGAAGCTTTCTTT.

This chain links TRBV19 with TRBJ1-1; no clear D gene. Germline V lookup: CDR1 LNHDA, CDR2 SQIVND (reference sequence). CDR3 length: 14 residues. V was shortened by 3 bases and J by 6 bases, with 14 bases between the two germline ends. CDR3 nucleotides: TGTGCCAGTAGTATCAACCAGGCCGCAGCTGAAGCTTTCTTT. Translation: CASSINQAAAEAFF.

J is TRBJ2-1 and V is TRBV28; D is possibly TRBD1 (5 bases). Germline V gene lookup returns CDR1 MDHEN and CDR2 SYDVKM. The ends were cut back, 10 bases at V and 0 bases at J, with 13 bases in the middle. This CDR3 is built from 14 residues. The CDR3 DNA is TGTGCCACCTTCGGCGACAGCTCCTACAATGAGCAGTTCTTC. Amino acid sequence: CATFGDSSYNEQFF. The full variable domain, with the rest looked up from reference TRBV28 and TRBJ2-1, is DVKVTQSSRYLVKRTGEKVFLECVQDMDHENMFWYRQDPGLGLRLIYFSYDVKMKEKGDIPEGYSVSREKKERFSLILESASTNQTSMYLCATFGDSSYNEQFFGPGTRLTVL.

This sequence joins TRBV27 and TRBJ2-2; D call uncertain. V lost 0 bases and J lost 4, with 6 bases in between. There are 14 residues in the CDR3. The germline V gene encodes CDR1 MNHEY and CDR2 SMNVEV (reference sequence). Written as DNA, the CDR3 is TGTGCCAGCAGTTTATCGTGGGCCACCGGGGAGCTGTTTTTT. Protein product: CASSLSWATGELFF.

V is TRBV5-1 and J is TRBJ1-2, with D unclear. Trimming left V 1 base short and J 2 bases short, with 9 bases between. Germline V CDR1 and CDR2: SGHRS, YFSETQ. The CDR3 has 14 amino acids. The CDR3 loop reads CASSLNALNYGYTF. The CDR3 coding sequence is TGCGCCAGCAGCTTGAACGCGTTAAACTATGGCTACACCTTC.

V and J are TRBV27 and TRBJ2-7; 8 positions match TRBD1. Unmatched junction bases numbered 4, after V lost 8 bases and J lost 1 base. From germline, CDR1 is MNHEY and CDR2 SMNVEV (reference sequence). This CDR3 comprises 13 residues. CDR3 coding DNA: TGTGCCAGCTTAGGACAGGGTTCCTACGAGCAGTACTTC. Its translation is CASLGQGSYEQYF.

This chain joins TRBV12-3 or TRBV12-4 and TRBJ1-3, with D perhaps matching TRBD1 (6 bases). The CDR3 runs to 12 residues. V gave up 8 bases and J gave up 8 bases, with 13 bases separating them. The CDR3 spells CASREQGHTIYF. The DNA of the CDR3 is TGTGCCAGCCGGGAACAGGGCCACACCATATATTTT.

This chain connects TRBV24-1 to TRBJ2-7, with TRBD2 matching over 8 bases. This CDR3 comprises 16 residues. After removal of 4 bases from V and 2 bases from J, the junction contained 9 bases not matched to a gene. Germline loops: CDR1 KGHDR, CDR2 SFDVKD. The CDR3 here is CATSEVLRGGTYEQYF. The DNA for the CDR3 is TGTGCCACCAGTGAGGTACTTCGGGGGGGAACCTACGAGCAGTACTTC.

The chain joins TRBV2 to TRBJ2-2; 7 positions agree with TRBD1. The trim removed 8 bases at V and 1 base at J, leaving 4 bases unmatched. The CDR3 covers 14 residues. Germline CDR1 SNHLY, CDR2 FYNNEI. The CDR3 reads CASGQELNTGELFF. The CDR3 nucleotides read TGTGCCAGCGGACAGGAGTTGAACACCGGGGAGCTGTTTTTT.

The rearrangement uses TRBV7-9 and TRBJ2-2; unclear D gene. Germline CDR1 is SEHNR and CDR2 is FQNEAQ (reference sequence). Deletions cut 1 base from V and 6 bases from J, with 6 bases between. This CDR3 has 13 amino acids. In DNA, the CDR3 is TGTGCCAGCAGCTTAGATAGAGCCGGGGAGCTGTTTTTT. Its translation: CASSLDRAGELFF.

This chain's CDR3 is CASSSYRGNTIYF. For the CDR3, the DNA is TGTGCCAGCAGCTCCTACAGGGGAAACACCATATATTTT. The chain recombines TRBV7-8 with TRBJ1-3, with D possibly TRBD1 on 5 matching bases. V lost 4 bases to trimming and J lost 4 bases, with 8 bases between them. The V gene's germline CDR1 is SGHVS and CDR2 FQNEAQ. The CDR3 is made up of 13 amino acids.

DNA for the CDR3: TGTGCCATCGGGGAGGCCCGTAGCACTGAAGCTTTCTTT. Protein product: CAIGEARSTEAFF. The chain links TRBV10-3 to TRBJ1-1; D gene ambiguous. V was clipped by 8 bases and J by 4 bases, with 14 bases between them. The V gene's germline CDR1 is ENHRY and CDR2 SYGVKD. The CDR3 contains 13 residues.

There are a few counts of this clone. This chain uses TRBV29-1 with TRBJ1-1; no clear D. V lost 4 bases and J 8 bases, leaving 11 bases between the germline ends. Germline loops: CDR1 SQVTM, CDR2 ANQGSEA. This CDR3 spans 11 amino acids. In DNA, the CDR3 is TGCAGCGTTGCGGCGGGGATCGAAGCTTTCTTT. Translation gives CSVAAGIEAFF.

Here the CDR3 reads CASNPGDRALLIKETQYF. CDR3 sequence (DNA): TGTGCCAGCAACCCCGGGGACAGGGCTTTACTAATTAAAGAGACCCAGTACTTC. The chain employs TRBV6-2 or TRBV6-3 and TRBJ2-5; 9 nucleotides line up with TRBD1. J lost 3 bases, V lost 7 bases, and 18 bases had no gene match. The CDR3 totals 18 residues. CDR1 MNHEY and CDR2 SVGEGT come from the germline V gene.

In this sample, this clone turned up a few times. This chain joins TRBV6-5 and TRBJ2-5, with D possibly TRBD2 on 6 matching bases. Trimming took 0 bases from V and 1 from J, leaving 12 bases between them. Per germline, CDR1 MNHEY and CDR2 SVGAGI. The CDR3 extends over 16 amino acids. This CDR3 reads CASSYSFRGIQETQYF. The CDR3 nucleotides read TGTGCCAGCAGTTACTCGTTCCGGGGGATCCAAGAGACCCAGTACTTC.

The chain has TRBV4-1 and TRBJ2-3, with 8 bases aligning to TRBD2. With V trimmed by 0 bases and J by 0 bases, 5 bases remained unmatched. CDR1 is MGHRA and CDR2 is YSYEKL in the germline V gene. This CDR3 comprises 17 residues. In nucleotides, the CDR3 is TGCGCCAGCAGCCAAGAGGGCGGGGGGCCTAGCACAGATACGCAGTATTTT. This gives the protein CASSQEGGGPSTDTQYF.

The chain joins TRBV7-3 to TRBJ1-1; D is possibly TRBD1 (6 bases). CDR3 length: 16 residues. From germline, CDR1 is SGHTA and CDR2 FQGTGA. Trimming shortened V by 1 base and J by 4 bases, and 16 bases separated the two germline ends. The CDR3 nucleotides are TGTGCCAGCAGCTTAAGGGGGCCACGGGCGTCCACTGAAGCTTTCTTT. Translated: CASSLRGPRASTEAFF.

The chain combines TRBV9 with TRBJ1-1; the D is unclear. Germline V gene lookup returns CDR1 SGDLS and CDR2 YYNGEE. Trimming removed 4 bases from V and 11 bases from J, with 18 bases in between. The CDR3 is made up of 13 amino acids. CDR3 in DNA: TGTGCCAGCAGCCTAGGGAGGGCCGGGGAGGCTTTCTTT. Its translation: CASSLGRAGEAFF. Looking up the rest from reference TRBV9 and TRBJ1-1 gives the full variable domain: DSGVTQTPKHLITATGQRVTLRCSPRSGDLSVYWYQQSLDQGLQFLIQYYNGEERAKGNILERFSAQQFPDLHSELNLSSLELGDSALYFCASSLGRAGEAFFGQGTRLTVV.

V gene TRBV28 combines with J gene TRBJ2-3; TRBD2 might be the D (6 bases). Trimming stripped 0 bases from V and 1 base from J, with 14 bases between. The CDR3 sequence is 17 residues long. CDR1 and CDR2 (germline): MDHEN, SYDVKM. The CDR3: CASSLWGGGFGTDTQYF. The CDR3 nucleotides read TGTGCCAGCAGTTTATGGGGTGGGGGGTTCGGCACAGATACGCAGTATTTT.

This clone has just one count. This rearrangement joins TRBV7-2 to TRBJ2-1; 9 nucleotides line up with TRBD1. Per the germline V gene, CDR1 is SGHTA and CDR2 is FQGNSA. This CDR3 has 14 residues. The trim removed 6 bases at V and 8 bases at J, leaving 8 bases unmatched. The CDR3, as DNA: TGTGCCAGCAGATCCGGGACAGGGATACATGAGCAGTTCTTC. Its protein is CASRSGTGIHEQFF. Based on the CDR3 plus reference TRBV7-2 and TRBJ2-1, the full variable domain is GAGVSQSPSNKVTEKGKDVELRCDPISGHTALYWYRQSLGQGLEFLIYFQGNSAPDKSGLPSDRFSAERTGGSVSTLTIQRTQQEDSAVYLCASRSGTGIHEQFFGPGTRLTVL.

This chain connects TRBV6-5 to TRBJ1-4; perhaps TRBD1 as D (5 bases). Deletions cut 4 bases from V and 7 bases from J, with 19 bases between. The CDR3 runs 16 residues. Germline-derived CDR1 and CDR2 are MNHEY and SVGAGI. CDR3 nucleotide sequence: TGTGCCAGCAGTTCTTTTCCGGGGGTCGTCGGTGAAAAACTGTTTTTT. Its translation is CASSSFPGVVGEKLFF.

V gene TRBV18 combines with J gene TRBJ2-2; D is uncertain. There are 15 residues in the CDR3. Germline V CDR1 and CDR2: KGHSH, LQKENI. The ends were cut back, 0 bases at V and 4 bases at J, with 9 bases in the middle. The CDR3 here is CASSPPGSGTGELFF. Here the CDR3 DNA reads TGTGCCAGCTCACCACCAGGTTCGGGCACCGGGGAGCTGTTTTTT.

The rearrangement links TRBV28 to TRBJ1-1; perhaps TRBD1 as D (5 bases). The CDR3 length is 14 residues. CDR1 is MDHEN and CDR2 is SYDVKM in the germline V gene. Deletions cut 5 bases from V and 0 bases from J, with 10 bases between. The CDR3 region has the DNA TGTGCCAGCAGTAGACAGCCTTTGAACACTGAAGCTTTCTTT. Encoded protein: CASSRQPLNTEAFF. The variable domain in full, completed from reference TRBV28 and TRBJ1-1, reads DVKVTQSSRYLVKRTGEKVFLECVQDMDHENMFWYRQDPGLGLRLIYFSYDVKMKEKGDIPEGYSVSREKKERFSLILESASTNQTSMYLCASSRQPLNTEAFFGQGTRLTVV.

In its sample, this clone was seen once. CDR3 protein: CASSFGGVPNTGELFF. The DNA of the CDR3 is TGCGCCAGCAGCTTTGGCGGGGTCCCGAACACCGGGGAGCTGTTTTTT. The chain is built from TRBV5-1 and TRBJ2-2; a weak D match, TRBD2 (6 bases). Germline lookup yields CDR1 SGHRS and CDR2 YFSETQ. The CDR3 is 16 residues long. V lost 2 bases to trimming and J lost 0 bases, with 11 bases between them.